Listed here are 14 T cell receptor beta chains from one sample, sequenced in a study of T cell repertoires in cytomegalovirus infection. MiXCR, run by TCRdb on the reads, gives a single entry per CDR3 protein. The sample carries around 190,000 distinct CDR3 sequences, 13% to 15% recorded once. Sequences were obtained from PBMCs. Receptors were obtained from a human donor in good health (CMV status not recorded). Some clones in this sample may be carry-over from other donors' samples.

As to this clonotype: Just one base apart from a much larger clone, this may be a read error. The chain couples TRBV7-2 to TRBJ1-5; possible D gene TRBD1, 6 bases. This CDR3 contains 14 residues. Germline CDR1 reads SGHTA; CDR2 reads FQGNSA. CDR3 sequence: CASSFTGLGQPQQF. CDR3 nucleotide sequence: TGTGCCAGCAGCTTTACAGGGCTGGGTCAGCCCCAGCAGTTT. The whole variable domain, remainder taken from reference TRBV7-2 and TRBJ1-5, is GAGVSQSPSNKVTEKGKDVELRCDPISGHTALYWYRQSLGQGLEFLIYFQGNSAPDKSGLPSDRFSAERTGGSVSTLTIQRTQQEDSAVYLCASSFTGLGQPQQFGDGTRLSIL.

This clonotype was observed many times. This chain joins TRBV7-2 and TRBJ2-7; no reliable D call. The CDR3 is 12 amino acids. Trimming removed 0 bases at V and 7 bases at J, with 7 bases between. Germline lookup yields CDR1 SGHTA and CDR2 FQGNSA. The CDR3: CASSLARTEQYF. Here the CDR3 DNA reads TGTGCCAGCAGCTTAGCCCGCACAGAGCAGTACTTC. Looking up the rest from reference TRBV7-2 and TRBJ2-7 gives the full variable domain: GAGVSQSPSNKVTEKGKDVELRCDPISGHTALYWYRQSLGQGLEFLIYFQGNSAPDKSGLPSDRFSAERTGGSVSTLTIQRTQQEDSAVYLCASSLARTEQYFGPGTRLTVT.

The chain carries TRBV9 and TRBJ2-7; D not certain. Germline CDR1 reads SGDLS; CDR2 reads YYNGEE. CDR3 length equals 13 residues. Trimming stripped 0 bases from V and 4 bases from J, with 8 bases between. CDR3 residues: CASSVAVGYEQYF. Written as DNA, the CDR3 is TGTGCCAGCAGCGTAGCGGTTGGTTACGAGCAGTACTTC.

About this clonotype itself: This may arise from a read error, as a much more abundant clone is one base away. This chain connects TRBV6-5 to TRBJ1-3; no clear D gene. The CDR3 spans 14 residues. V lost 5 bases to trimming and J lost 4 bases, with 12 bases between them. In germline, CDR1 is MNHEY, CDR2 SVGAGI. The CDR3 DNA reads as TGTGCCAGCAGTAAAGCCGATCTGGGAAACACCATATATTTT. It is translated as CASSKADLGNTIYF.

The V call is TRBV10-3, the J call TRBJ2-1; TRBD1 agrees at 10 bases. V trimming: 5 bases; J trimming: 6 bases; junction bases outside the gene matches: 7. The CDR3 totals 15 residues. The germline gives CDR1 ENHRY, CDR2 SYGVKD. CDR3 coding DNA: TGTGCCATCAGTACCGGGACAGGGGCGGCCAATGAGCAGTTCTTC. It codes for CAISTGTGAANEQFF.

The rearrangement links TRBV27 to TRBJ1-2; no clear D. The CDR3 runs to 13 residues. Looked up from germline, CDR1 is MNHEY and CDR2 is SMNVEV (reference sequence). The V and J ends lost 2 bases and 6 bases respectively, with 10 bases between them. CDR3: CASSLTGPNGYTF. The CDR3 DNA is TGTGCCAGCAGTTTAACCGGGCCTAATGGCTACACCTTC.

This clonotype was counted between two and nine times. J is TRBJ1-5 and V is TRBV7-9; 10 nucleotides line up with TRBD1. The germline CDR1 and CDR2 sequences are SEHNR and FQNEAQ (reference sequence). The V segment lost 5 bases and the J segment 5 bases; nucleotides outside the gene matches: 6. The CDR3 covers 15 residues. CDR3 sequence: CASSLIGTGDQPQHF. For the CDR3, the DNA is TGTGCCAGCAGCCTAATTGGGACAGGGGATCAGCCCCAGCATTTT.

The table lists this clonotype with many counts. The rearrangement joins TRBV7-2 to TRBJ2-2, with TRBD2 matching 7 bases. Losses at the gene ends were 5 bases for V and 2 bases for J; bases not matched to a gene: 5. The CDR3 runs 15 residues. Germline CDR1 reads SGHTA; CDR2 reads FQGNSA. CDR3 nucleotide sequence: TGTGCCAGCAGCCCGGGGGGAGGTAACACCGGGGAGCTGTTTTTT. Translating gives CASSPGGGNTGELFF.

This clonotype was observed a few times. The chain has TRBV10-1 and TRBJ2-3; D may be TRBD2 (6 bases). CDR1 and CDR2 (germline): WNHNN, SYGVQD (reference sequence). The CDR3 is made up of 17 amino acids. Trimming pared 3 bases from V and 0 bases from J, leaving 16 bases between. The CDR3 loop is CASSEKEGTESTDTQYF. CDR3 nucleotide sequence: TGCGCCAGCAGTGAAAAAGAAGGGACTGAAAGCACAGATACGCAGTATTTT.

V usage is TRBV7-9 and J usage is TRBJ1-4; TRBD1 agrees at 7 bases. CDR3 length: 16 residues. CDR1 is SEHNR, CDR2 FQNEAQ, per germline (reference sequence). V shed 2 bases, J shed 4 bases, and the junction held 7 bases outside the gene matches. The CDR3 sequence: CASSLHTGQYNEKLFF. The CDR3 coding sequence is TGTGCCAGCAGCTTACATACGGGACAGTATAATGAAAAACTGTTTTTT. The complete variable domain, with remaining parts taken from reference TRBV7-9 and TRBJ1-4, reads DTGVSQNPRHKITKRGQNVTFRCDPISEHNRLYWYRQTLGQGPEFLTYFQNEAQLEKSRLLSDRFSAERPKGSFSTLEIQRTEQGDSAMYLCASSLHTGQYNEKLFFGSGTQLSVL.

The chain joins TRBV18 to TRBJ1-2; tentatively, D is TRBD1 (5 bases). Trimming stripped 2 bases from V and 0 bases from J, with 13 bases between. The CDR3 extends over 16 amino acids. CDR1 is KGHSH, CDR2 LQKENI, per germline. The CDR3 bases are TGTGCCAGCTCACCAGGATCGACAGCTTCTAACTATGGCTACACCTTC. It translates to CASSPGSTASNYGYTF.

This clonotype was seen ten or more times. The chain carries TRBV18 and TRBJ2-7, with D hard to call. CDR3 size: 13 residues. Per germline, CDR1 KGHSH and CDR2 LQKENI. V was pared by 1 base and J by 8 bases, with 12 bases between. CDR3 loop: CASSPHKGSKQYF. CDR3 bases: TGTGCCAGCTCACCACACAAGGGATCTAAGCAGTACTTC.

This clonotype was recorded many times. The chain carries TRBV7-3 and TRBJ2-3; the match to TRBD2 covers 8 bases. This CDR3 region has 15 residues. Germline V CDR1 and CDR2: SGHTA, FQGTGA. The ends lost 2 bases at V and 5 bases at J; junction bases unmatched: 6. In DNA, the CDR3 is TGTGCCAGCAGCTTATCGAGCGGGGGTATAGATACGCAGTATTTT. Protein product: CASSLSSGGIDTQYF.

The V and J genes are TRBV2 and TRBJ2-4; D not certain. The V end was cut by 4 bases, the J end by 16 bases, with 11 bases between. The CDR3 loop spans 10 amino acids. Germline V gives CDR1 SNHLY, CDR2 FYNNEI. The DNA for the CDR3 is TGTGCCAGCAGTGGGACCTGGGCCTACTTC. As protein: CASSGTWAYF.